This T cell receptor beta chain is drawn from a study of graft-versus-host responses after intestinal transplantation. Study-wide points: Early post-transplant HvG declines were associated with peak circulating GvH clone levels.

From germline, CDR1 is SQVTM and CDR2 ANQGSEA. The V end was cut by 6 bases, the J end by 2 bases, with 13 bases between. The CDR3 spans 13 residues. This table comes from immunoSEQ multiplex PCR, and its TCRdb copy is limited to in-frame clones, with some not included. Of tens of thousands of clones detected, around 90% appear once; the ten largest clones hold approximately 0.35%. Of note for this clone: Its target is unknown.

The genes are TRBV29-1 and TRBJ1-1, with D possibly being TRBD1 (5 bases). This receptor was taken from a human donor who received an intestinal transplant. Specimen: unstimulated CD4+ T cells sorted from spleen or lymph node cells, collected before intestinal transplant. The CDR3: CSVSDTINTEAFF. Here the CDR3 DNA reads TGCAGCGTATCGGACACAATAAACACTGAAGCTTTCTTT.